This is a list of T cell receptor beta chains from one sample in a study of T cells in Graves' hyperthyroidism and ophthalmopathy. TCRdb used MiXCR to reprocess the multiplex PCR reads, holding one entry per CDR3 protein. The table includes around 440,000 distinct CDR3 sequences, approximately 14% detected once. The specimen sequenced was blood. All receptors come from a woman under 30 with Graves' hyperthyroidism. Each CDR3 is given without its conserved first and last residue.

CDR3 | V
ASSQDSYEQY | TRBV3-1
ASSSPGLAAGELF | TRBV7-3
ASSLEGSLTEAF | TRBV12-3/TRBV12-4
SAIKQGEEKLF | TRBV20-1
ASSFSGGPGTDTQY | TRBV9
ASRLAGSSYEQY | TRBV5-1
ASRESGGGGGAFNEQF | TRBV2
ASSTPGPYGYT | TRBV6-1
ASSVDRENTEAF | TRBV2
ASSLAGSNNNEQF | TRBV6-2/TRBV6-3
ASSLGAGNTIY | TRBV7-3
ASSLDEGLEQY | TRBV7-7
ASSVGHEQY | TRBV19